The clone carrying this T cell receptor (beta chain) was seen a handful of times. The antigen is unknown. The data were obtained in a study of cytomegalovirus exposure and HLA in healthy donors. Study-wide results and limits: Around 160 TCR beta chains were listed as cytomegalovirus-associated. Per a prior analysis, the majority of TCR beta V segments were productive roughly 87% or roughly 30% of the time.

The CDR3 length is 16 residues. V lost 4 bases to trimming and J lost 4 bases, with 21 bases between them. Germline V lookup: CDR1 SGDLS, CDR2 YYNGEE. The PCR was carried out with 60 Vbeta primers and 13 Jbeta primers. Profiled with immunoSEQ multiplex PCR; TCRdb holds only in-frame clones, not every one. The sample holds roughly 79,000 clones; around 70% are singletons and the top ten take 6.2%. V usage is TRBV9 and J usage is TRBJ2-7, with D maybe TRBD2 (6 bases). Sequencing was done on a sample of PBMCs. The origin of this receptor is a woman aged 45-60 years in good health and CMV-seropositive. In DNA, the CDR3 is TGTGCCAGCAGCAGCCGGGACTCCAGTAGGCAATACGAGCAGTACTTC. Residues: CASSSRDSSRQYEQYF. Variable domain in full (rest from reference TRBV9 and TRBJ2-7): DSGVTQTPKHLITATGQRVTLRCSPRSGDLSVYWYQQSLDQGLQFLIQYYNGEERAKGNILERFSAQQFPDLHSELNLSSLELGDSALYFCASSSRDSSRQYEQYFGPGTRLTVT.